This TCR beta chain was captured in a study of blood T cell repertoires in COVID-19. Study-level background: The origin of the acute and convalescent COVID-19 samples was the United States, Italy and Spain. From T cells, B-cell-depleted T cells, or PBMCs came the material, which was cDNA or gDNA.

One Seattle source followed patients from active infection through their disease course. This CDR3 region has 19 residues. The J segment lost 1 base and the V segment lost 2 bases, leaving 12 bases of the junction unmatched. The germline V gene encodes CDR1 SGHRS and CDR2 YFSETQ. TCRdb's table, derived via immunoSEQ multiplex PCR, lists solely in-frame clones and lacks some. In the table there are 350,000 to 500,000 clones, roughly 90% of which are singletons. This rearrangement joins TRBV5-1 to TRBJ1-6, with 7 bases aligning to TRBD1. The TCR comes from a man between 18 and 29 years old with COVID-19, enrolled during active disease. Input material: peripheral blood. The CDR3: CASSFRLGGSSSYNSPLHF. Here the CDR3 DNA reads TGCGCCAGCAGCTTTCGTCTAGGGGGCTCTAGTTCCTATAATTCACCCCTCCACTTT.